This TCR beta chain was documented in a study of patients and donors after allogeneic stem cell transplantation. The CDR3 covers 15 residues. Germline V gives CDR1 SGHAT, CDR2 FQNNGV. Between the trimmed V and J ends, which lost 4 bases and 0 bases, there was a span of 10 bases. A single record per CDR3 protein comes from TCRdb applying MiXCR to the RT-PCR reads. The sample has tens of thousands of distinct CDR3 sequences; about 48% are singletons. V is TRBV11-2 and J is TRBJ1-5, with D uncertain. The sequencing sample was made of blood, either unsorted or a sorted T cell fraction (not recorded which). This sequence was found in a human donor who was either an allogeneic HSCT recipient or a stem cell or donor lymphocyte infusion donor (not recorded which). It is not recorded whose cells these are; they may come from a transplant donor. CDR3 sequence: CASSSSGYSNQPQHF. In DNA, the CDR3 is TGTGCCAGCAGCTCGTCGGGGTATAGCAATCAGCCCCAGCATTTT.